Shown below are 7 T cell receptor beta chains from a single sample sequenced in a study of blood T cell repertoires in COVID-19 (TCRdb year 2020). The library came from the immunoSEQ multiplex PCR assay. TCRdb obtained this table from immuneACCESS and retained in-frame rearrangements with V and J assigned. These tables miss some clones; where compared with another copy, unresolved V genes account for less than half of the shortfall, and the remainder is unexplained. The sample table records 250,000 to 350,000 clones; under 90% of these occur just once. 2.9% of the sample lies in the top ten. Sequencing was performed on peripheral blood. The receptors here all came from a woman in her 30s with COVID-19, enrolled during active disease.

The chain recombines TRBV11-2 with TRBJ1-6, with TRBD1 as a possible D gene (5 bases). This CDR3 has 15 residues. The V gene's germline CDR1 is SGHAT and CDR2 FQNNGV. Trimming shortened V by 0 bases and J by 7 bases, and 10 bases separated the two germline ends. The DNA for the CDR3 is TGTGCCAGCAGCTTAGACAGGGTTGGAAATTCACCCCTCCACTTT. Protein sequence: CASSLDRVGNSPLHF.

V and J are TRBV10-3 and TRBJ1-5, with D tentatively TRBD1 (6 bases). The CDR3 covers 16 residues. V lost 0 bases and J lost 0, with 9 bases in between. Germline CDR1 ENHRY, CDR2 SYGVKD. CDR3 sequence: CAISESGGVSNQPQHF. CDR3 DNA sequence: TGTGCCATCAGTGAGTCAGGGGGTGTTAGCAATCAGCCCCAGCATTTT.

The chain combines TRBV3-1 (or the pseudogene TRBV3-2) with TRBJ1-1; D unclear. Per the germline V gene, CDR1 is LGHDT and CDR2 is YNNKEL (reference sequence). V lost 1 base to trimming and J lost 10 bases, with 10 bases between them. The CDR3 has 12 amino acids. The CDR3 sequence is CASSQGLGVAFF. CDR3 DNA sequence: TGTGCCAGCAGCCAAGGGCTAGGAGTAGCTTTCTTT.

J is TRBJ2-1 and V is TRBV9; TRBD2 agrees at 7 bases. This CDR3 is 15 amino acids long. Looked up from germline, CDR1 is SGDLS and CDR2 is YYNGEE. V trimming: 6 bases; J trimming: 7 bases; junction bases outside the gene matches: 13. The CDR3 nucleotides are TGTGCCAGCACGTTCGGTCTAGCGGAGGAGAATGAGCAGTTCTTC. Translated, it gives CASTFGLAEENEQFF.

The chain joins TRBV5-8 to TRBJ2-1; 10 nucleotides agree with TRBD2. CDR3 length equals 15 residues. Germline CDR1 SGHTS, CDR2 YDEGEE. The trim removed 2 bases at V and 4 bases at J, leaving 3 bases unmatched. In DNA, the CDR3 is TGTGCCAGCAGCTTCGGGACTAGCGTGTACAATGAGCAGTTCTTC. This codes for CASSFGTSVYNEQFF.

This chain uses TRBV2 with TRBJ2-1; 15 bases are shared with TRBD2. Germline-derived CDR1 and CDR2 are SNHLY and FYNNEI. V trimming: 8 bases; J trimming: 8 bases; junction bases outside the gene matches: 7. The CDR3 contains 15 residues. CDR3 DNA: TGTGCCAGCGGACTAGCGGGAGGGCCCGTCGATGAGCAGTTCTTC. Protein product: CASGLAGGPVDEQFF.

This clone was picked up many times. The chain combines TRBV6-4 with TRBJ2-1; D unclear. Germline-derived CDR1 and CDR2 are MRHNA and SNTAGT. The CDR3 has 13 residues. V was trimmed by 4 bases and J by 8 bases, leaving 12 bases between them. In DNA, the CDR3 is TGTGCCAGCAGTGTAACCACTACCGATGAGCAGTTCTTC. This codes for CASSVTTTDEQFF.